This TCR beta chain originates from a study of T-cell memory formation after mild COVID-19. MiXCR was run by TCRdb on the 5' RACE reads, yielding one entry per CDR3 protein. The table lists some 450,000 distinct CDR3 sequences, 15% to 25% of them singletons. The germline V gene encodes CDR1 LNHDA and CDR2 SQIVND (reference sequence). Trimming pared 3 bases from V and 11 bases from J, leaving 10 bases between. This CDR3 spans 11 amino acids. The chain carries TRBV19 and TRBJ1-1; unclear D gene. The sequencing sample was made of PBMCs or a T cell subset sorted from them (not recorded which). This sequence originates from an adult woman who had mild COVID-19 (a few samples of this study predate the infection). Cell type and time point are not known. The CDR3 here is CASSIRDRAFF. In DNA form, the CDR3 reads TGTGCCAGTAGTATTAGGGATCGGGCTTTCTTT.